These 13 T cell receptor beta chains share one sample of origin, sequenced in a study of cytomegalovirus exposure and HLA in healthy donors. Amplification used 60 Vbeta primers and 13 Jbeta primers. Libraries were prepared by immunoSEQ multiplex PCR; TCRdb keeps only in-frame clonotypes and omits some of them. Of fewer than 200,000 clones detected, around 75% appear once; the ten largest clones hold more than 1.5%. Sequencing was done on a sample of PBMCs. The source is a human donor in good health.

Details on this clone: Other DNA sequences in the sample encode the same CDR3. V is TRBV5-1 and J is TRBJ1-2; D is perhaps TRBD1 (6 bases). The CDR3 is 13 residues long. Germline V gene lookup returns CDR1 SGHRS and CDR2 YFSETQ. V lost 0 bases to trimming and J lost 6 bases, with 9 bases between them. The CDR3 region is CASSLAGVDGYTF. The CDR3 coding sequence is TGCGCCAGCAGCTTGGCAGGGGTTGATGGCTACACCTTC.

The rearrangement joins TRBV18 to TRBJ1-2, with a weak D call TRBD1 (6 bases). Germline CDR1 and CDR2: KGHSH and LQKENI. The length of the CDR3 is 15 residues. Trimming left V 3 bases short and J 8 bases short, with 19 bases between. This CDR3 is CASSPTGPGASGYTF. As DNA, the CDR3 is TGTGCCAGCTCACCCACAGGACCAGGGGCATCAGGCTACACCTTC.

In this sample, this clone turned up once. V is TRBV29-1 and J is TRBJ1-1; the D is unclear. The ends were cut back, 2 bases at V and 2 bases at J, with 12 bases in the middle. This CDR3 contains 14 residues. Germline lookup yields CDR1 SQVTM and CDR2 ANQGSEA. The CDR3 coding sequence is TGCAGCGTTGAACCTGGCCAGATCAACACTGAAGCTTTCTTT. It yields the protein CSVEPGQINTEAFF. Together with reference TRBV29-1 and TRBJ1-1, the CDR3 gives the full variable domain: SAVISQKPSRDICQRGTSLTIQCQVDSQVTMMFWYRQQPGQSLTLIATANQGSEATYESGFVIDKFPISRPNLTFSTLTVSNMSPEDSSIYLCSVEPGQINTEAFFGQGTRLTVV.

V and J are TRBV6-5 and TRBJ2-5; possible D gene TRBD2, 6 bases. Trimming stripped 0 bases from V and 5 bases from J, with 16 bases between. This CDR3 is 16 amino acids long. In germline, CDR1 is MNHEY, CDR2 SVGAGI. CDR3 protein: CASSYSWTPGGETQYF. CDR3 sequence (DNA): TGTGCCAGCAGTTACTCCTGGACTCCCGGGGGTGAGACCCAGTACTTC.

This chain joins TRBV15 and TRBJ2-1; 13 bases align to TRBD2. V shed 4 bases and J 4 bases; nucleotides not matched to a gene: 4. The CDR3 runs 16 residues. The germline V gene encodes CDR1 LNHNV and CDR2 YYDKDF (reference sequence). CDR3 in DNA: TGTGCCACCAGCAAAACTAGCGGGGGGGCTTACAATGAGCAGTTCTTC. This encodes CATSKTSGGAYNEQFF.

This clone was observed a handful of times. DNA of the CDR3: TGTGCCAGCAGCTTGGACTACTCGGAGACCCAGTACTTC. Residues: CASSLDYSETQYF. The chain recombines TRBV5-4 with TRBJ2-5; D remains unclear. Germline CDR1 SGHNT, CDR2 YYREEE (reference sequence). Deletions cut 0 bases from V and 5 bases from J, with 8 bases between. This CDR3 is built from 13 residues.

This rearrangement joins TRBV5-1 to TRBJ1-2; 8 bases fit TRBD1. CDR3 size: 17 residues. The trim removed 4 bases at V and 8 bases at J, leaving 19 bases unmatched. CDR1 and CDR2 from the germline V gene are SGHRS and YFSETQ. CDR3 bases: TGCGCCAGCAGCCCCCTGGTGATGTCGCAGGGGGCAGGGGGCTACACCTTC. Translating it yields CASSPLVMSQGAGGYTF. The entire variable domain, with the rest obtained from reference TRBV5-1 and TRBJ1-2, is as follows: KAGVTQTPRYLIKTRGQQVTLSCSPISGHRSVSWYQQTPGQGLQFLFEYFSETQRNKGNFPGRFSGRQFSNSRSEMNVSTLELGDSALYLCASSPLVMSQGAGGYTFGSGTRLTVV.

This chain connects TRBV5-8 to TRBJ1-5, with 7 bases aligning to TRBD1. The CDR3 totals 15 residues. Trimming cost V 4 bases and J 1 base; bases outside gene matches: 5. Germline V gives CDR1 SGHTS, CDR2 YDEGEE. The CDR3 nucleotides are TGTGCCAGCAGCCTCGGACAGGTCAGCAATCAGCCCCAGCATTTT. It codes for CASSLGQVSNQPQHF. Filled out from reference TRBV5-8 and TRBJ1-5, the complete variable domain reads EAGVTQSPTHLIKTRGQQATLRCSPISGHTSVYWYQQALGLGLQFLLWYDEGEERNRGNFPPRFSGRQFPNYSSELNVNALELEDSALYLCASSLGQVSNQPQHFGDGTRLSIL.

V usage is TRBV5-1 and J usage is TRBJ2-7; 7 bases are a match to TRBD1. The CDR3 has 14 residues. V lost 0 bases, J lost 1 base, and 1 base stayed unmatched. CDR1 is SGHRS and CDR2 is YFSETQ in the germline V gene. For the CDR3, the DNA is TGCGCCAGCAGCTTGGAGGGACAGTCCTACGAGCAGTACTTC. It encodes CASSLEGQSYEQYF.

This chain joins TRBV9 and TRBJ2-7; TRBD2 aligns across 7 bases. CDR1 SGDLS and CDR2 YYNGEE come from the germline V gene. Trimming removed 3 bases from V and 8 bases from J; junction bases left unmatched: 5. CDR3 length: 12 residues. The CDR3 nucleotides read TGTGCCAGCAGCGCGGGAGGAGGTCAGCAGTACTTC. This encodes CASSAGGGQQYF.

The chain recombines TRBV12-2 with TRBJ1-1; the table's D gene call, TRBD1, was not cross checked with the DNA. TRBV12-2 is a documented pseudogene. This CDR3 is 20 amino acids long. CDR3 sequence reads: CASRLFLREDREIMNTEAFF. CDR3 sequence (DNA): TGTGCAAGTCGCTTATTTTTACGAGAGGACAGGGAGATCATGAACACTGAAGCTTTCTTT.

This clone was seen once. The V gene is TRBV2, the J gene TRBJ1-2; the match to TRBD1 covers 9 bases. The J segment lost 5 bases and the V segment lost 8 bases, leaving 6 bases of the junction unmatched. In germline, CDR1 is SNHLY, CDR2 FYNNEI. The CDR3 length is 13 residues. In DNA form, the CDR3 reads TGTGCCAGCGGGACAGGGAGAGAGTATGGCTACACCTTC. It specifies CASGTGREYGYTF.

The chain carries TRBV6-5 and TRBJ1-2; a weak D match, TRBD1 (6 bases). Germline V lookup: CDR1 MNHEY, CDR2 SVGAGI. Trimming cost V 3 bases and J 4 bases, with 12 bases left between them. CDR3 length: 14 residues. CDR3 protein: CASSYMGAGYGYTF. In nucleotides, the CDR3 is TGTGCCAGCAGTTATATGGGGGCAGGCTATGGCTACACCTTC.